The 10 T cell receptor beta chains reported below all come from one sample, sequenced in a study of blood T cells in healthy people across ages. Together with a sample-barcoded 5' primer, a J-beta primer mix was included in a second PCR lasting about 7 to 11 cycles. TCRdb reanalysed the 5' RACE reads using MiXCR and keeps one entry per CDR3 protein. The repertoire holds 1,500,000 or so distinct CDR3 sequences, with roughly 43% as singletons. The sample consisted of blood. The receptors come from a woman aged 18-29 years in good health.

The V call is TRBV7-3, the J call TRBJ2-7; 9 positions agree with TRBD1. V lost 2 bases and J lost 0; bases outside the gene matches: 5. The CDR3 is 16 amino acids. Germline CDR1 and CDR2: SGHTA and FQGTGA. The CDR3 protein is CASSLGTGPLSYEQYF. CDR3 nucleotide sequence: TGTGCCAGCAGCTTAGGGACAGGGCCCCTCTCCTACGAGCAGTACTTC.

Written as DNA, the CDR3 is TGCGCCAGCAGCCCTGCCGGCCTGAGACTAGCGGACAATGAGCAGTTCTTC. Its protein product is CASSPAGLRLADNEQFF. The gene calls are TRBV5-1 and TRBJ2-1, with 9 bases fitting TRBD2. This CDR3 is built from 17 residues. V was clipped by 4 bases and J by 5 bases; unmatched bases: 13. Germline CDR1 reads SGHRS; CDR2 reads YFSETQ.

The chain combines TRBV29-1 with TRBJ2-1; the match to TRBD2 covers 7 bases. Germline assignment: CDR1 SQVTM and CDR2 ANQGSEA. This CDR3 has 15 residues. CDR3 DNA: TGCGGCGCCTTGAGCGGGGAGACAACCTACAATGAGCAGTTCTTC. Translation: CGALSGETTYNEQFF.

This clonotype has just one count. V and J are TRBV3-1 and TRBJ1-1, with TRBD1 as a possible D gene (5 bases). CDR1 and CDR2 from the germline V gene are LGHDT and YNNKEL (reference sequence). With 6 bases removed from V and 6 bases from J, the gap between germline ends came to 17 bases. This CDR3 is built from 14 residues. The CDR3 reads CASRGDGGSAEAFF. CDR3 DNA: TGTGCCAGCAGAGGGGACGGTGGGAGCGCTGAAGCTTTCTTT.

The J gene is TRBJ2-3, the V gene TRBV11-2; D not certain. There are 16 residues in the CDR3. Trimming took off 2 bases at V and 1 base at J, with 13 bases between the two ends. Germline V lookup: CDR1 SGHAT, CDR2 FQNNGV. The CDR3: CASSLSAGYGTDTQYF. DNA for the CDR3: TGTGCCAGCAGCTTAAGTGCTGGGTACGGCACAGATACGCAGTATTTT.

This clonotype was seen a few times. This chain uses TRBV7-9 with TRBJ2-1, with 7 positions matching TRBD1. The CDR3 has 14 amino acids. V lost 2 bases and J lost 6; bases outside the gene matches: 4. Germline loops: CDR1 SEHNR, CDR2 FQNEAQ (reference sequence). The CDR3 DNA is TGTGCCAGCAGCTTATACAGGGGACGCAATGAGCAGTTCTTC. Its translation is CASSLYRGRNEQFF.

V and J are TRBV29-1 and TRBJ2-5; D is undetermined. This CDR3 region has 12 residues. The V end was cut by 4 bases, the J end by 4 bases, with 10 bases between. Germline V gives CDR1 SQVTM, CDR2 ANQGSEA. The CDR3 is CSVVLGSETQYF. In nucleotides, the CDR3 is TGCAGCGTTGTCCTGGGGTCAGAGACCCAGTACTTC. Full variable domain (outside the CDR3, taken from reference TRBV29-1 and TRBJ2-5): SAVISQKPSRDICQRGTSLTIQCQVDSQVTMMFWYRQQPGQSLTLIATANQGSEATYESGFVIDKFPISRPNLTFSTLTVSNMSPEDSSIYLCSVVLGSETQYFGPGTRLLVL.

The chain has TRBV9 and TRBJ2-7; TRBD2 matches 10 bases. Germline values: CDR1 SGDLS, CDR2 YYNGEE. J lost 7 bases, V lost 0 bases, and 19 bases had no gene match. This CDR3 contains 19 residues. The CDR3 sequence is CASSVALASGRPRSDEQYF. The CDR3 coding sequence is TGTGCCAGCAGCGTAGCTCTTGCTAGCGGGAGACCCAGATCAGATGAGCAGTACTTC.

With regard to this clonotype: A read error may be the cause here, since a much bigger clone is one base away. The rearrangement links TRBV4-1 to TRBJ1-2, with no clear D. CDR1 and CDR2 from the germline V gene are MGHRA and YSYEKL. V lost 0 bases to trimming and J lost 6 bases, with 14 bases between them. CDR3 size: 15 residues. The CDR3 DNA follows: TGCGCCAGCAGCCAAGATGGTGGGCAGAACGATGGCTACACCTTC. It yields the protein CASSQDGGQNDGYTF.

This clonotype was counted between two and nine times. The rearrangement joins TRBV2 to TRBJ2-7; 11 positions match TRBD2. Per germline, CDR1 SNHLY and CDR2 FYNNEI. The CDR3 totals 15 residues. J was trimmed by 0 bases and V by 4 bases; bases with no gene match: 2. CDR3: CASSVTSGSSYEQYF. The CDR3 region has the DNA TGTGCCAGCAGTGTTACTAGCGGGAGCTCCTACGAGCAGTACTTC. The full variable domain, its missing parts supplied by reference TRBV2 and TRBJ2-7, is EPEVTQTPSHQVTQMGQEVILRCVPISNHLYFYWYRQILGQKVEFLVSFYNNEISEKSEIFDDQFSVERPDGSNFTLKIRSTKLEDSAMYFCASSVTSGSSYEQYFGPGTRLTVT.